This T cell receptor beta chain is drawn from a study of blood T cell repertoires in COVID-19. Background on the study: Both acute and convalescent COVID-19 samples were obtained from the United States, Italy and Spain. T cells, B-cell-depleted T cells, or PBMCs supplied cDNA or gDNA.

In the study's own analysis: The assay estimated nucleated cells by amplifying reference gene primers. Clones were sequenced by immunoSEQ multiplex PCR, and TCRdb holds only the in-frame ones, with some missing. D and trimming come from the DNA, and the V and J calls and clone size come from that table. The table includes 150,000 to 200,000 clones, around 89% detected once. Germline lookup yields CDR1 MNHNS and CDR2 SASEGT. The CDR3 contains 15 residues. Trimming left V 0 bases short and J 0 bases short, with 7 bases between. The receptor's source is a human donor in a cohort sampled during active COVID-19. This chain uses TRBV6-1 with TRBJ2-3; unclear D gene. Specimen: peripheral blood. The CDR3 coding sequence is TGTGCCAGCAGTGAAGCCCCTGTGAGCACAGATACGCAGTATTTT. Translating it yields CASSEAPVSTDTQYF.